What follows are 16 T cell receptor beta chains derived from one specimen sequenced in a study of OX40 agonist ivuxolimab in advanced cancers. Assay: immunoSEQ multiplex PCR; the TCRdb copy retains only in-frame clones and omits some. The sample consists of more than 45,000 clones, about 87% of them appearing once. The sample in question was CD4+ or CD8+ T cells sorted from blood, obtained in a trial of the OX40 agonist ivuxolimab. These receptors were obtained from an adult with an advanced solid tumor such as melanoma, head and neck, liver or kidney cancer.

The chain carries TRBV11-2 and TRBJ2-1, with D possibly being TRBD2 (5 bases). V dropped 3 bases and J dropped 0 bases, with 9 bases sitting between them. Germline values: CDR1 SGHAT, CDR2 FQNNGV. The CDR3 length is 15 residues. CDR3 sequence (DNA): TGTGCCAGCAGCTTGCGGGCCCGCTCCTACAATGAGCAGTTCTTC. This gives the protein CASSLRARSYNEQFF.

The chain links TRBV11-2 to TRBJ1-4; no clear D. This CDR3 contains 15 residues. CDR1 is SGHAT and CDR2 is FQNNGV in the germline V gene. Trimming took 1 base from V and 4 from J, leaving 10 bases between them. The chain's CDR3 is CASSLVNGLNEKLFF. The CDR3 nucleotides are TGTGCCAGCAGCTTAGTAAACGGCCTTAATGAAAAACTGTTTTTT. The variable domain in full, completed from reference TRBV11-2 and TRBJ1-4, reads EAGVAQSPRYKIIEKRQSVAFWCNPISGHATLYWYQQILGQGPKLLIQFQNNGVVDDSQLPKDRFSAERLKGVDSTLKIQPAKLEDSAVYLCASSLVNGLNEKLFFGSGTQLSVL.

This rearrangement joins TRBV7-2 to TRBJ2-5, with a tentative D call TRBD2 (5 bases). Per the germline V gene, CDR1 is SGHTA and CDR2 is FQGNSA. The CDR3 totals 14 residues. V gave up 5 bases and J gave up 7 bases, with 17 bases separating them. The CDR3 DNA reads TGTGCCAGCAGCCGCCTAGCCTCGTACGGGACCCAGTACTTC. This sequence encodes CASSRLASYGTQYF.

This chain uses TRBV19 with TRBJ1-1; possible D gene TRBD1, 6 bases. CDR1 LNHDA and CDR2 SQIVND come from the germline V gene (reference sequence). CDR3 size: 14 residues. With 7 bases removed from V and 3 bases from J, the gap between germline ends came to 15 bases. CDR3 residues: CASMVRGADTEAFF. The CDR3 DNA follows: TGTGCCAGTATGGTCCGGGGGGCGGACACTGAAGCTTTCTTT.

V usage is TRBV2 and J usage is TRBJ2-4, with TRBD2 matching over 7 bases. The CDR3 extends over 12 amino acids. Trimming at V came to 2 bases and at J to 9 bases, leaving 1 base not matched to a gene. The V gene's germline CDR1 is SNHLY and CDR2 FYNNEI. For the CDR3, the DNA is TGTGCCAGCAGTGAAACGGGAGGCATTCAGTACTTC. It codes for CASSETGGIQYF.

The CDR3 nucleotides read TGTGCCAGCAGTTTATCGATTGGCAGGGGGGAAATTAGCTCCTACAATGAGCAGTTCTTC. Protein sequence: CASSLSIGRGEISSYNEQFF. V usage is TRBV27 and J usage is TRBJ2-1; tentative D call: TRBD1 (7 bases). With 0 bases removed from V and 0 bases from J, the gap between germline ends came to 21 bases. Germline V lookup: CDR1 MNHEY, CDR2 SMNVEV (reference sequence). This CDR3 is 20 amino acids long.

V is TRBV5-6 and J is TRBJ2-7, with D hard to call. This CDR3 spans 13 amino acids. Germline V gene lookup returns CDR1 SGHDT and CDR2 YYEEEE. Between the trimmed V and J ends, which lost 4 bases and 3 bases, there was a span of 11 bases. The CDR3 nucleotides are TGTGCCAGCAGCCCCGGACCGGTCTACGAGCAGTACTTC. Translated: CASSPGPVYEQYF.

CDR3 bases: TGTGCCAGCAGCTTTAGCAATCAAAATGAAAAACTGTTTTTT. Translated: CASSFSNQNEKLFF. The chain carries TRBV7-9 and TRBJ1-4; D is unclear. Germline V CDR1 and CDR2: SEHNR, FQNEAQ (reference sequence). This CDR3 region has 14 residues. V was trimmed by 3 bases and J by 5 bases, leaving 10 bases between them.

The V call is TRBV29-1, the J call TRBJ1-2; D is perhaps TRBD1 (5 bases). V lost 4 bases and J 4 bases, leaving 7 bases between the germline ends. The CDR3 contains 11 residues. The germline V gene encodes CDR1 SQVTM and CDR2 ANQGSEA. The DNA for the CDR3 is TGCAGCGTTGCGCAGGGCTATGGCTACACCTTC. Translation gives CSVAQGYGYTF.

The rearrangement links TRBV11-2 to TRBJ2-7; either TRBD1 or TRBD2 may supply D (5 bases each). Germline lookup yields CDR1 SGHAT and CDR2 FQNNGV. This CDR3 spans 16 amino acids. V lost 0 bases and J lost 0, with 12 bases in between. In nucleotides, the CDR3 is TGTGCCAGCAGCTTAGATGCAGGGAGCCTCTCCTACGAGCAGTACTTC. It translates to CASSLDAGSLSYEQYF.

J is TRBJ1-3 and V is TRBV9; no clear D. Trimming took 0 bases from V and 1 from J, leaving 11 bases between them. Germline loops: CDR1 SGDLS, CDR2 YYNGEE. The CDR3 is 16 residues long. The CDR3: CASSVEVGESGNTIYF. CDR3 DNA: TGTGCCAGCAGCGTAGAGGTCGGGGAATCTGGAAACACCATATATTTT.

CDR3 nucleotide sequence: TGTGCCAGCAGAACAAGGGGGACAGATACGCAGTATTTT. It translates to CASRTRGTDTQYF. This rearrangement joins TRBV5-6 to TRBJ2-3; weak D call: TRBD1 (6 bases). There are 13 residues in the CDR3. With 5 bases removed from V and 3 bases from J, the gap between germline ends came to 10 bases. Germline V gene lookup returns CDR1 SGHDT and CDR2 YYEEEE.

This sequence joins TRBV6-4 and TRBJ1-5; D is possibly TRBD1 (6 bases). The CDR3 consists of 13 residues. Trimming cost V 5 bases and J 4 bases, with 9 bases left between them. Germline lookup yields CDR1 MRHNA and CDR2 SNTAGT. Here the CDR3 DNA reads TGTGCCAGCAGTCCCGACAGGAATCAGCCCCAGCATTTT. Amino acids: CASSPDRNQPQHF.

V and J are TRBV6-5 and TRBJ2-2; 8 bases map to TRBD2. The CDR3 is made up of 15 amino acids. Germline V gene data show CDR1 as MNHEY and CDR2 as SVGAGI. V shed 0 bases, J shed 4 bases, and the junction held 1 base outside the gene matches. CDR3 region: CASSYSRGGTGELFF. CDR3 sequence (DNA): TGTGCCAGCAGTTACTCTCGGGGGGGCACCGGGGAGCTGTTTTTT.

The rearrangement uses TRBV5-1 and TRBJ1-2, with 12 positions matching TRBD1. Germline V gene data show CDR1 as SGHRS and CDR2 as YFSETQ. The CDR3 contains 18 residues. With V trimmed by 5 bases and J by 0 bases, 11 bases remained unmatched. CDR3 DNA sequence: TGCGCCAGCAGATCCTCGCCGGGACAGGGGGCTTCTAACTATGGCTACACCTTC. Its translation is CASRSSPGQGASNYGYTF.

The chain has TRBV5-6 and TRBJ2-3, with D maybe TRBD1 (5 bases). The CDR3 has 12 residues. The V and J ends lost 4 bases and 7 bases respectively, with 10 bases between them. The germline CDR1 and CDR2 sequences are SGHDT and YYEEEE. The CDR3 region has the DNA TGTGCCAGCAGCCTCAGGGCGAATACGCAGTATTTT. This encodes CASSLRANTQYF.